This T cell receptor (beta chain) comes out of a study of T cell repertoires in cytomegalovirus infection. Study-wide findings and caveats: Pooled public TCR beta family frequency picked out CMV carriers with the relevant HLA.

With regard to this clonotype: The target antigen is unknown.

TCRdb re-derived calls from the reads in MiXCR, one entry per CDR3 protein. The repertoire holds about 900,000 distinct CDR3 sequences, with approximately 31% as singletons. The germline CDR1 and CDR2 sequences are SGHAT and FQNNGV. This CDR3 spans 14 amino acids. V gave up 3 bases and J gave up 4 bases, with 12 bases separating them. The chain combines TRBV11-2 with TRBJ1-2, with D possibly TRBD1 on 5 matching bases. The specimen was cultured CD8+ T cells from PBMCs, collected from culture after CMV antigen stimulation. This TCR was recovered from a human donor in good health (CMV status not recorded). Some clones in this sample may be carry-over from other donors' samples. As DNA, the CDR3 is TGTGCCAGCAGCTTGGAGTGGACACTCTATGGCTACACCTTC. Amino acid sequence: CASSLEWTLYGYTF.